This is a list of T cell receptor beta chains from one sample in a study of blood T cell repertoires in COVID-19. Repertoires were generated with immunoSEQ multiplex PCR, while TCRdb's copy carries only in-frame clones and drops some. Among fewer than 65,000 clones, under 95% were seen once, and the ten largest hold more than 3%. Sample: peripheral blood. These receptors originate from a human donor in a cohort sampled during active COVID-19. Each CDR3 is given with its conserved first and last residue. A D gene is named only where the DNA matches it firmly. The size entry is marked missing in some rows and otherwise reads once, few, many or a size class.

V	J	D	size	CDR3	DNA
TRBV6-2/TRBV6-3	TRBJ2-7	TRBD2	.	CASSQSGRGPYEQYF	TGTGCCAGCAGTCAAAGCGGGAGGGGCCCCTACGAGCAGTACTTC
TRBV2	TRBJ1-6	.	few	CASRGVYSGSPLHF	TGTGCCAGCAGGGGCGTGTACAGTGGCTCACCCCTCCACTTT
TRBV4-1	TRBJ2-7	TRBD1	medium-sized	CASSQDSWDSPYEQYF	TGCGCCAGCAGCCAAGATTCTTGGGACAGTCCCTACGAGCAGTACTTC
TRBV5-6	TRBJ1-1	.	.	CASSLYTMNTEAFF	TGTGCCAGCAGCTTGTACACCATGAACACTGAAGCTTTCTTT
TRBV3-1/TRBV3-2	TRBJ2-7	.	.	CASSQSGLGSYEQYF	TGTGCCAGCAGCCAGTCCGGACTGGGATCCTACGAGCAGTACTTC
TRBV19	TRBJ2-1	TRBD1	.	CASSIPGGTGTNEQFF	TGTGCCAGTAGTATTCCCGGGGGGACAGGGACTAATGAGCAGTTCTTC
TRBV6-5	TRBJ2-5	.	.	CASKKGTVGQETQYF	TGTGCCAGCAAGAAAGGGACTGTGGGGCAAGAGACCCAGTACTTC
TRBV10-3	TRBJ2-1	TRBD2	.	CAITPTLAGGPNEQFF	TGTGCCATCACCCCGACGCTAGCGGGAGGGCCGAATGAGCAGTTCTTC
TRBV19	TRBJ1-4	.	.	CASLRRGRSTNEKLFF	TGTGCCAGTCTTAGGCGGGGGCGATCAACTAATGAAAAACTGTTTTTT
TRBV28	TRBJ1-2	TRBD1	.	CASSLGTANYGYTF	TGTGCCAGCAGTTTAGGGACAGCGAACTATGGCTACACCTTC
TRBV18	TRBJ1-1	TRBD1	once	CASSPSRGPEAFF	TGTGCCAGCTCACCATCCAGGGGGCCTGAAGCTTTCTTT